This T cell receptor beta chain stems from a study of T cell changes during pregnancy in multiple sclerosis. Assay: immunoSEQ multiplex PCR; the TCRdb copy retains only in-frame clones and omits some. The sample has approximately 31,000 clones, 70% to 90% seen once. Germline CDR1 reads MRHNA; CDR2 reads SNTAGT. V gave up 3 bases and J gave up 6 bases; unmatched junction bases: 3. The CDR3 runs 14 residues. The table lists this clone with a few counts. The TCR sequence derives from a female donor with multiple sclerosis, enrolled in a pregnancy study. The material sequenced was CD8+ T cells from peripheral blood mononuclear cells, taken in the second trimester of pregnancy. The chain has TRBV6-4 and TRBJ2-1, with 9 positions matching TRBD2. This CDR3 is CASSEGTSSNEQFF. CDR3 in DNA: TGTGCCAGCAGTGAAGGGACTAGCAGCAATGAGCAGTTCTTC.